A selection of T cell receptor beta chains follows, all from one sample in a study of cytomegalovirus exposure and HLA in healthy donors. Assay used: immunoSEQ multiplex PCR; TCRdb lists only in-frame clones, some missing. The sample lists about 130,000 clones, about 70% occurring once. The sequenced material came from PBMCs. Receptors were obtained from a male donor in good health and CMV-seronegative. Both conserved end residues are part of each CDR3. A D gene is named only where the DNA matches it firmly. Clone size, where shown, is once, few, many, or a class for clones that have expanded.

>-|TRBV11-2|TRBJ2-7|-
CASSSGSYEQYF
TGTGCCAGCAGCTCCGGCTCCTACGAGCAGTACTTC
>TRBD1|TRBV7-9|TRBJ2-7|-
CASRKDRGEQYF
TGTGCCAGCAGAAAGGACAGGGGCGAGCAGTACTTC
>-|TRBV13|TRBJ1-2|-
CASSSDRFYGYTF
TGTGCCAGCAGCTCCGACAGGTTCTATGGCTACACCTTC
>-|TRBV27|TRBJ2-1|-
CASSFQRATYNEQFF
TGTGCCAGCAGTTTCCAGCGGGCGACTTACAATGAGCAGTTCTTC
>-|TRBV7-2|TRBJ2-5|-
CASSPRQGFQETQYF
TGTGCCAGCAGCCCAAGGCAGGGATTCCAAGAGACCCAGTACTTC
>-|TRBV28|TRBJ2-1|once
CASSGPGIGEQFF
TGTGCCAGCAGTGGCCCGGGGATCGGTGAGCAGTTCTTC
>-|TRBV28|TRBJ2-7|-
CASSSPFYEQYF
TGTGCCAGCAGTTCCCCGTTCTACGAGCAGTACTTC
>TRBD1|TRBV28|TRBJ2-1|once
CASRPGQVSYNEQFF
TGTGCCAGCAGGCCGGGACAGGTCTCCTACAATGAGCAGTTCTTC
>-|TRBV10-3|TRBJ1-2|-
CAISKPTGSYGYTF
TGTGCCATCAGTAAGCCCACAGGGAGCTATGGCTACACCTTC
>TRBD1|TRBV29-1|TRBJ2-1|few
CSATGDRYNEQFF
TGCAGCGCCACGGGGGACAGGTACAATGAGCAGTTCTTC
>TRBD2|TRBV4-3|TRBJ2-1|-
CASSPAWTSGGGEQFF
TGCGCCAGCAGCCCCGCCTGGACTAGCGGGGGAGGGGAGCAGTTCTTC
>-|TRBV28|TRBJ1-1|-
CASSLFQRMDTEAFF
TGTGCCAGCAGTTTATTCCAGAGGATGGACACTGAAGCTTTCTTT
>-|TRBV7-2|TRBJ2-7|-
CASSFSTGTYEQYF
TGTGCCAGCAGCTTTTCGACAGGAACCTACGAGCAGTACTTC
>TRBD2|TRBV18|TRBJ2-3|-
CASSPRTSGPTDTQYF
TGTGCCAGCTCACCAAGGACTAGCGGCCCCACAGATACGCAGTATTTT
>TRBD2|TRBV2|TRBJ2-7|-
CASRRSGLVTYEQYF
TGTGCCAGCAGGCGATCGGGACTAGTCACCTACGAGCAGTACTTC
>TRBD1|TRBV7-6|TRBJ2-7|-
CASSLSDRDSYEQYF
TGTGCCAGCAGCCTTTCGGACAGGGACAGCTACGAGCAGTACTTC
>TRBD1|TRBV6-6|TRBJ1-1|-
CASLLTSGGLTEAFF
TGTGCCAGCTTACTCACCTCAGGGGGCTTAACTGAAGCTTTCTTT
>-|TRBV6-5|TRBJ2-7|-
CASSLGAGFSYEQYF
TGTGCCAGCAGCTTGGGGGCAGGCTTCTCCTACGAGCAGTACTTC
>TRBD2|TRBV27|TRBJ2-1|-
CASSLAGATNEQFF
TGTGCCAGCAGCTTAGCGGGAGCTACCAATGAGCAGTTCTTC
>TRBD1|TRBV10-3|TRBJ1-6|few
CAILRDRVTMSNSPLHF
TGTGCCATTCTCCGGGACAGGGTTACCATGAGTAATTCACCCCTCCACTTT
>-|TRBV7-9|TRBJ2-7|-
CASSTRTRREQYF
TGTGCCAGCAGCACCCGGACTCGTCGCGAGCAGTACTTC
>TRBD1|TRBV6-1|TRBJ1-6|-
CASSEFGQGAYSPLHF
TGTGCCAGCAGTGAATTTGGACAGGGGGCCTACTCACCCCTCCACTTT
>-|TRBV13|TRBJ2-7|-
CASSLGAGGYEQYF
TGTGCCAGCAGCTTAGGGGCAGGGGGGTACGAGCAGTACTTC
>-|TRBV28|TRBJ1-5|-
CASSVQLGQPTHQPQHF
TGTGCCAGCAGCGTACAGTTAGGACAGCCAACCCATCAGCCCCAGCATTTT
>TRBD1|TRBV4-3|TRBJ2-1|-
CASSRGDRVYNEQFF
TGCGCCAGCAGCCGCGGGGACAGGGTCTACAATGAGCAGTTCTTC
>TRBD1|TRBV28|TRBJ1-5|-
CASSHADRGFVQPQHF
TGTGCCAGCAGTCACGCCGACAGGGGGTTTGTTCAGCCCCAGCATTTT
>-|TRBV9|TRBJ1-5|once
CASSVGQGNQPQHF
TGTGCCAGCAGCGTAGGACAGGGCAATCAGCCCCAGCATTTT
>TRBD1|TRBV28|TRBJ1-5|-
CASSLDRAGNQPQHF
TGTGCCAGCAGTCTAGACAGGGCAGGGAATCAGCCCCAGCATTTT
>-|TRBV13|TRBJ2-1|-
CASFPPWGQREQFF
TGTGCCAGCTTCCCCCCTTGGGGGCAAAGGGAGCAGTTCTTC
>-|TRBV2|TRBJ2-6|-
CASSGGPGANVLTF
TGTGCCAGCAGTGGGGGGCCCGGGGCCAACGTCCTGACTTTC
>-|TRBV7-9|TRBJ1-6|-
CASSLVERHSPLHF
TGTGCCAGCAGCTTAGTCGAGCGGCATTCACCCCTCCACTTT
>-|TRBV18|TRBJ1-1|-
CASSLDRNTEAFF
TGTGCCAGCTCTCTCGACAGGAACACTGAAGCTTTCTTT
>-|TRBV2|TRBJ1-5|once
CASSGDPGQGFGQPQHF
TGTGCCAGCAGTGGGGATCCGGGACAAGGGTTTGGGCAGCCCCAGCATTTT
>-|TRBV28|TRBJ2-1|medium-sized
CASSSAQQGYNEQFF
TGTGCCAGCAGTTCTGCCCAACAGGGCTACAATGAGCAGTTCTTC
>TRBD1|TRBV4-3|TRBJ1-1|-
CASSQDQGTGYTEAFF
TGCGCCAGCAGCCAAGATCAGGGGACAGGGTACACTGAAGCTTTCTTT
>-|TRBV2|TRBJ2-6|-
CASSAGDSGANVLTF
TGTGCCAGCAGTGCCGGGGACTCTGGGGCCAACGTCCTGACTTTC
>TRBD1|TRBV30|TRBJ1-5|-
CAWGTGANQPQHF
TGTGCCTGGGGGACAGGGGCCAATCAGCCCCAGCATTTT
>-|TRBV11-2|TRBJ1-4|-
CASSPGTQGEKLFF
TGTGCCAGCAGCCCAGGGACACAGGGTGAAAAACTGTTTTTT
>TRBD1|TRBV27|TRBJ2-5|-
CASSLRARDRGRVETQYF
TGTGCCAGCAGTTTACGGGCTCGGGACAGGGGGCGCGTGGAGACCCAGTACTTC
>-|TRBV27|TRBJ1-2|-
CASSFRGTPNYGYTF
TGTGCCAGCAGTTTTAGGGGGACACCAAACTATGGCTACACTTTC
>-|TRBV7-3|TRBJ2-3|-
CASSPSSTDTQYF
TGTGCCAGCAGCCCCTCTAGCACAGATACGCAGTATTTT
>TRBD1|TRBV19|TRBJ2-5|-
CASSGWSGGLETQYF
TGTGCCAGTAGTGGGTGGTCAGGGGGTCTTGAGACCCAGTACTTC
>-|TRBV7-6|TRBJ2-7|-
CASSPGVAGGLVYEQYF
TGTGCCAGCAGCCCGGGCGTAGCTGGCGGGTTGGTGTACGAGCAGTACTTC
>TRBD2|TRBV30|TRBJ2-3|-
CAWKRGGPGDTDTQYF
TGTGCCTGGAAGCGGGGGGGCCCCGGCGATACAGATACGCAGTATTTT
>-|TRBV4-3|TRBJ1-2|few
CASSQDAADNYGYTF
TGCGCCAGCAGCCAAGATGCAGCGGATAACTATGGCTACACCTTC
>TRBD2|TRBV11-2|TRBJ2-7|few
CASSLDRGVEQYF
TGTGCCAGCAGCTTAGATCGGGGGGTCGAGCAGTACTTC
>-|TRBV5-4|TRBJ1-1|-
CASSPNTRDTEAFF
TGTGCCAGCAGCCCCAATACCCGGGACACTGAAGCTTTCTTT
>-|TRBV28|TRBJ2-5|few
CASSPPGSKETQYF
TGTGCCAGCAGCCCCCCCGGGAGTAAAGAGACCCAGTACTTC
>TRBD2|TRBV4-2|TRBJ2-7|-
CASTQAGGYYEQYF
TGTGCCAGCACCCAGGCGGGGGGTTACTACGAGCAGTACTTC
>-|TRBV29-1|TRBJ2-7|-
CSVSGGTSYEQYF
TGCAGCGTTTCAGGAGGAACCTCCTACGAGCAGTACTTC
>-|TRBV7-8|TRBJ1-6|-
CASSLAGGSSYNSPLHF
TGTGCCAGCAGCTTAGCCGGGGGGAGCTCCTATAATTCACCCCTCCACTTT
>TRBD2|TRBV7-3|TRBJ2-1|-
CASSSDSSGNSYNEQFF
TGTGCCAGCAGCTCCGACTCTAGCGGGAATAGTTACAATGAGCAGTTCTTC
>TRBD1|TRBV7-9|TRBJ1-2|-
CSSSSGTGGAYGYTF
TGTTCCAGCAGCTCAGGGACAGGGGGCGCCTATGGCTACACCTTC